The 26 T cell receptor beta chains below were found in one sample sequenced in a study of early stage breast cancer tumors. TCRdb keeps only in-frame clones here, not all; method: immunoSEQ multiplex PCR. The sample has about 29,000 clones, approximately 85% seen once. The material sequenced was blood. These receptors were taken from a person aged 45 to 59 with breast cancer.

The chain links TRBV5-1 to TRBJ1-4; D may be TRBD1 (6 bases). Germline assignment: CDR1 SGHRS and CDR2 YFSETQ. V lost 3 bases, J lost 3 bases, and 12 bases lay in between. This CDR3 is 15 amino acids long. CDR3 nucleotides: TGCGCCAGCAGCTCCGGGACAAGGCCTAATGAAAAACTGTTTTTT. It encodes CASSSGTRPNEKLFF. The whole variable domain, remainder taken from reference TRBV5-1 and TRBJ1-4, is KAGVTQTPRYLIKTRGQQVTLSCSPISGHRSVSWYQQTPGQGLQFLFEYFSETQRNKGNFPGRFSGRQFSNSRSEMNVSTLELGDSALYLCASSSGTRPNEKLFFGSGTQLSVL.

The V and J genes are TRBV18 and TRBJ1-2, with 8 nucleotides matching TRBD1. V gave up 3 bases and J gave up 4 bases; unmatched junction bases: 19. The CDR3 extends over 19 amino acids. The germline V gene has CDR1 KGHSH and CDR2 LQKENI. CDR3 region: CASSPVDRGPTVTTYGYTF. DNA of the CDR3: TGTGCCAGCTCACCCGTAGACAGGGGCCCCACCGTTACCACCTATGGCTACACCTTC.

The chain couples TRBV5-1 to TRBJ2-5; 8 bases map to TRBD1. The junction had 18 bases not matched to a gene; V was cut back by 3 bases and J by 5 bases. This CDR3 is 18 amino acids long. From germline, CDR1 is SGHRS and CDR2 YFSETQ. The CDR3 nucleotides read TGCGCCAGCAGCTCGGGACCCAGTACAGGACAGGGATTGGAGACCCAGTACTTC. Translated, it gives CASSSGPSTGQGLETQYF.

This rearrangement joins TRBV10-3 to TRBJ2-4; 7 positions match TRBD1. Germline V gives CDR1 ENHRY, CDR2 SYGVKD. Trimming took 2 bases from V and 2 from J; bases not matched to a gene: 12. The CDR3 sequence is 18 residues long. The CDR3 here is CAISEPTQGFSTKNIQYF. In DNA form, the CDR3 reads TGTGCCATCAGTGAGCCCACACAGGGGTTTTCAACCAAAAACATTCAGTACTTC.

This sequence joins TRBV6-5 and TRBJ2-3; the D is unclear. The V gene lost 5 bases and the J gene lost 4 bases, with 13 bases spanning the gap. The V gene's germline CDR1 is MNHEY and CDR2 SVGAGI. The CDR3 loop spans 14 amino acids. CDR3: CASSLWKRPDTQYF. The CDR3 bases are TGTGCCAGCAGTCTCTGGAAGCGCCCAGATACGCAGTATTTT.

The V and J genes are TRBV10-3 and TRBJ2-6; 9 nucleotides line up with TRBD1. Germline CDR1 is ENHRY and CDR2 is SYGVKD. Germline trimming cut 4 bases from V and 0 bases from J; bases unmatched to any gene: 7. CDR3 size: 18 residues. CDR3 DNA: TGTGCCATCAGTGCACGGACAGGGGCCAGCTCTGGGGCCAACGTCCTGACTTTC. This translates into CAISARTGASSGANVLTF.

The chain carries TRBV4-1 and TRBJ1-2; D uncertain. Looked up from germline, CDR1 is MGHRA and CDR2 is YSYEKL. This CDR3 spans 14 amino acids. Trimming removed 1 base at V and 0 bases at J, with 6 bases between. For the CDR3, the DNA is TGCGCCAGCAGCCAAGGGGCGGCTAACTATGGCTACACCTTC. Encoded protein: CASSQGAANYGYTF.

The chain is built from TRBV6-4 and TRBJ2-5; the match to TRBD2 covers 8 bases. Germline-derived CDR1 and CDR2 are MRHNA and SNTAGT. J was trimmed by 4 bases and V by 5 bases; bases with no gene match: 3. The CDR3 is 13 amino acids. CDR3 sequence (DNA): TGTGCCAGCAGTATACGGGGGGGAGAGACCCAGTACTTC. As protein: CASSIRGGETQYF.

V gene TRBV25-1 combines with J gene TRBJ2-1, with 12 bases aligning to TRBD2. Trimming took 8 bases from V and 4 from J; bases not matched to a gene: 3. The CDR3 contains 14 residues. Germline V CDR1 and CDR2: MGHDK, SYGVNS. CDR3 nucleotide sequence: TGTGCCAGCCGAACTAGCGGGGGGTACAATGAGCAGTTCTTC. Translated: CASRTSGGYNEQFF.

The V call is TRBV28, the J call TRBJ1-5; 8 bases map to TRBD1. Looked up from germline, CDR1 is MDHEN and CDR2 is SYDVKM. CDR3 length: 15 residues. V shed 7 bases, J shed 5 bases, and the junction held 10 bases outside the gene matches. The CDR3 loop is CASKPSGQVDQPQHF. CDR3 nucleotides: TGTGCCAGCAAACCCTCGGGACAGGTTGATCAGCCCCAGCATTTT.

The rearrangement joins TRBV15 to TRBJ1-2; D is ambiguous. The CDR3 is made up of 17 amino acids. V gave up 0 bases and J gave up 7 bases, with 21 bases separating them. Per germline, CDR1 LNHNV and CDR2 YYDKDF (reference sequence). The CDR3 region has the DNA TGTGCCACCAGCAGAGATTTTAGTGGGAAGGGAGTCGGTGGCTACACCTTC. It encodes CATSRDFSGKGVGGYTF.

The J gene is TRBJ2-2, the V gene TRBV23-1; D is possibly TRBD1 (6 bases). TRBV23-1 is annotated as an ORF whose role is uncertain. The CDR3 runs 17 residues. The V end was cut by 4 bases, the J end by 5 bases, with 20 bases between. CDR3 sequence: CASSLGAQGTLTGELFF. CDR3 coding DNA: TGCGCCAGCAGTCTGGGGGCCCAGGGGACCTTAACCGGGGAGCTGTTTTTT.

The rearrangement links TRBV5-4 to TRBJ2-3, with 7 bases that match TRBD2. Germline loops: CDR1 SGHNT, CDR2 YYREEE (reference sequence). The CDR3 sequence is 15 residues long. Trimming took 2 bases from V and 2 from J; bases not matched to a gene: 5. The CDR3 protein is CASSFEAGNTDTQYF. CDR3 nucleotides: TGTGCCAGCAGCTTCGAAGCGGGGAACACAGATACGCAGTATTTT.

V and J are TRBV7-2 and TRBJ2-1; D remains ambiguous. The CDR3 loop spans 17 amino acids. V gave up 0 bases and J gave up 0 bases, with 12 bases separating them. Germline V gene sequence: CDR1 SGHTA, CDR2 FQGNSA. This CDR3 is CASSLAHYPSSYNEQFF. In DNA, the CDR3 is TGTGCCAGCAGCTTAGCGCACTATCCCTCCTCCTACAATGAGCAGTTCTTC.

This chain connects TRBV9 to TRBJ1-1; D remains unclear. This CDR3 comprises 14 residues. Germline loops: CDR1 SGDLS, CDR2 YYNGEE. V lost 4 bases and J 7 bases, leaving 17 bases between the germline ends. The CDR3 protein is CASSQYMVGGEAFF. The CDR3 bases are TGTGCCAGCAGCCAATACATGGTCGGCGGTGAAGCTTTCTTT.

The chain joins TRBV5-1 to TRBJ1-1; no definite D call. The CDR3 is 13 amino acids. The germline CDR1 and CDR2 sequences are SGHRS and YFSETQ. V was shortened by 5 bases and J by 3 bases, with 11 bases between the two germline ends. The CDR3 nucleotides are TGCGCCAGCAGTGACGTTTTGTACACTGAAGCTTTCTTT. Encoded protein: CASSDVLYTEAFF.

The genes are TRBV9 and TRBJ2-5, with D unclear. The CDR3 is 13 amino acids. V dropped 0 bases and J dropped 4 bases, with 7 bases sitting between them. From germline, CDR1 is SGDLS and CDR2 YYNGEE. The DNA of the CDR3 is TGTGCCAGCAGCGTAGCCGCCGGAGAGACCCAGTACTTC. Translated, it gives CASSVAAGETQYF.

The chain combines TRBV2 with TRBJ1-1; 7 positions agree with TRBD1. The CDR3 covers 13 residues. J lost 1 base, V lost 6 bases, and 2 bases had no gene match. Germline values: CDR1 SNHLY, CDR2 FYNNEI. Here the CDR3 reads CASRRQGNTEAFF. The CDR3 DNA follows: TGTGCCAGCAGGAGACAGGGGAACACTGAAGCTTTCTTT.

This chain uses TRBV6-1 with TRBJ2-1, with 12 bases matching TRBD2. V was pared by 4 bases and J by 4 bases, with 5 bases of the junction left unmatched. Germline V gene data show CDR1 as MNHNS and CDR2 as SASEGT. This CDR3 is built from 16 residues. The CDR3 coding sequence is TGTGCCAGCAGTGGGGGGGGGACTAGCGGGTACAATGAGCAGTTCTTC. This sequence encodes CASSGGGTSGYNEQFF.

This clone was observed a handful of times. The chain uses TRBV19 and TRBJ1-1; no clear D gene. CDR1 and CDR2 (germline): LNHDA, SQIVND (reference sequence). V lost 9 bases, J lost 1 base, and 21 bases lay in between. The CDR3 consists of 16 residues. The CDR3 is CASKNSLVITNTEAFF. The CDR3 region has the DNA TGTGCCAGCAAAAATAGCCTCGTGATCACGAACACTGAAGCTTTCTTT.

This sequence joins TRBV18 and TRBJ2-7, with 10 bases fitting TRBD1. The CDR3 sequence is 13 residues long. Per the germline V gene, CDR1 is KGHSH and CDR2 is LQKENI. The V and J ends lost 5 bases and 5 bases, in that order; junction bases with no gene match: 3. This chain's CDR3 is CASSSGQGDEQYF. The CDR3 bases are TGTGCCAGCTCATCAGGACAGGGGGACGAGCAGTACTTC.

This rearrangement joins TRBV10-1 to TRBJ1-1; D not resolved. The CDR3 contains 12 residues. Trimming cost V 4 bases and J 5 bases, with 8 bases left between them. Germline lookup yields CDR1 WNHNN and CDR2 SYGVQD (reference sequence). The CDR3: CASSATKTEAFF. The CDR3 coding sequence is TGCGCCAGCAGTGCGACAAAAACTGAAGCTTTCTTT.

The rearrangement joins TRBV7-6 to TRBJ2-1; D is ambiguous. V lost 5 bases and J 9 bases, leaving 11 bases between the germline ends. Per the germline V gene, CDR1 is SGHVS and CDR2 is FNYEAQ. The CDR3 length is 12 residues. DNA of the CDR3: TGTGCCAGCAGCCCCGAGTTGGGTGAGCAGTTCTTC. Translation: CASSPELGEQFF.

This chain links TRBV19 with TRBJ2-6; the match to TRBD1 covers 10 bases. V lost 7 bases, J lost 2 bases, and 8 bases stayed unmatched. The CDR3 is 17 amino acids. CDR1 LNHDA and CDR2 SQIVND come from the germline V gene (reference sequence). The CDR3 here is CASNPRDRGTGANVLTF. The CDR3 DNA is TGTGCCAGTAACCCCCGGGACAGGGGAACTGGGGCCAACGTCCTGACTTTC.

V gene TRBV2 combines with J gene TRBJ2-7; 10 bases are shared with TRBD1. The CDR3 is 13 amino acids. The ends lost 6 bases at V and 6 bases at J; junction bases unmatched: 5. Germline CDR1 is SNHLY and CDR2 is FYNNEI. CDR3 amino acids: CASSLRDRGEQYF. In nucleotides, the CDR3 is TGTGCCAGCAGCCTCCGGGACAGGGGCGAGCAGTACTTC.

This clone was recorded a few times. The chain combines TRBV15 with TRBJ2-2; a weak D match, TRBD2 (7 bases). The CDR3 totals 13 residues. Deletions cut 8 bases from V and 4 bases from J, with 11 bases between. The V gene's germline CDR1 is LNHNV and CDR2 YYDKDF (reference sequence). CDR3: CATARGGTGELFF. The DNA of the CDR3 is TGTGCCACCGCTAGGGGGGGCACCGGGGAGCTGTTTTTT.